This T cell receptor (beta chain) was recorded in a study of OX40 agonist ivuxolimab in advanced cancers. Study overall: Allowance was made for prior anti-PD-1, anti-PD-L1 or anti-CTLA-4 therapy, and about 44% had some.

With 0 bases removed from V and 3 bases from J, the gap between germline ends came to 10 bases. CDR3 length: 15 amino acids. The germline V gene encodes CDR1 SGHRS and CDR2 YFSETQ. General study points: Clonal expansion among partial responders at 0.1-3.0 mg/kg ranked near the lowest. Expanded peripheral T cell antigen specificity was not determined.

For this clone: Its antigen is still unknown. The same CDR3 can be traced to other DNA sequences in this sample.

Assay used: immunoSEQ multiplex PCR; TCRdb lists only in-frame clones, some missing. The sample holds tens of thousands of clones, 80% to 95% seen once. The genes are TRBV5-1 and TRBJ1-5; D perhaps matches TRBD1 (6 bases). The source of this sequence is an adult with an advanced solid tumor such as melanoma, head and neck, liver or kidney cancer. The specimen comprised CD4+ or CD8+ T cells sorted from blood, sampled in a trial of the OX40 agonist ivuxolimab. CDR3 region: CASSLVGGSNQPQHF. For the CDR3, the DNA is TGCGCCAGCAGCTTGGTAGGGGGTTCCAATCAGCCCCAGCATTTT.